These 9 T cell receptor beta chains were sequenced from one sample in a study of blood T cell repertoires in COVID-19. Sequenced by immunoSEQ multiplex PCR; TCRdb stores in-frame clones only, minus some. The sample holds some 170,000 clones, about 80% seen once. Sequencing was carried out using peripheral blood. The receptors derive from a woman aged 70 to 79 with acute or convalescent COVID-19.

The J gene is TRBJ1-6, the V gene TRBV6-5; D is ambiguous. With 0 bases removed from V and 14 bases from J, the gap between germline ends came to 14 bases. This CDR3 has 14 residues. Looked up from germline, CDR1 is MNHEY and CDR2 is SVGAGI. CDR3 region: CASSYSVEDRTLHF. In nucleotides, the CDR3 is TGTGCCAGCAGTTACTCGGTGGAGGATCGGACCCTCCACTTT.

CDR3 amino acids: CASSRDSKDEETQYF. The CDR3 DNA reads TGTGCCAGCTCACGGGACAGTAAGGATGAAGAGACCCAGTACTTC. J is TRBJ2-5 and V is TRBV18; 7 bases are shared with TRBD1. There are 15 residues in the CDR3. Germline loops: CDR1 KGHSH, CDR2 LQKENI. V lost 4 bases to trimming and J lost 3 bases; unmatched junction nucleotides: 8.

This sequence joins TRBV30 and TRBJ1-4; TRBD1 agrees at 8 bases. Germline CDR1 is GTSNPN and CDR2 is SVGIG (reference sequence). After removal of 2 bases from V and 7 bases from J, the junction contained 9 bases not matched to a gene. The CDR3 covers 15 residues. The CDR3 nucleotides read TGTGCCTGGAGTCCCAGGGGGCGCTTGGGTGAAAAACTGTTTTTT. It is translated as CAWSPRGRLGEKLFF.

The CDR3 DNA follows: TGTGCCAGCAGTGAAAGCCCTACGACAGCCGCCTACGAGCAGTACTTC. It is translated as CASSESPTTAAYEQYF. The rearrangement links TRBV6-1 to TRBJ2-7; D possibly corresponds to TRBD1 (5 bases). CDR1 is MNHNS and CDR2 is SASEGT in the germline V gene. With 2 bases removed from V and 2 bases from J, the gap between germline ends came to 16 bases. The CDR3 extends over 16 amino acids.

In its sample, this clone was seen a few times. The V and J genes are TRBV19 and TRBJ1-6; no reliable D call. The CDR3 has 14 residues. Germline CDR1 LNHDA, CDR2 SQIVND (reference sequence). The V end lost 8 bases, the J end lost 7 bases, and 15 bases lay between the germline ends. The CDR3 protein is CASAERPMNSPLHF. As DNA, the CDR3 is TGTGCCAGTGCCGAGCGGCCGATGAATTCACCCCTCCACTTT.

This chain joins TRBV20-1 and TRBJ2-1, with 9 bases matching TRBD2. The CDR3 is 14 amino acids. Losses at the gene ends were 3 bases for V and 3 bases for J; bases not matched to a gene: 3. Germline V lookup: CDR1 DFQATT, CDR2 SNEGSKA (reference sequence). The CDR3 sequence: CSASSGSLYNEQFF. CDR3 coding DNA: TGCAGTGCTAGTAGCGGGAGCCTCTACAATGAGCAGTTCTTC.

The chain has TRBV4-2 and TRBJ1-1, with TRBD1 as a possible D gene (5 bases). The germline V and J ends were trimmed by 0 bases and 3 bases, with 17 bases remaining between them. CDR3 size: 17 residues. CDR1 and CDR2 (germline): LGHNA, YNFKEQ. This chain's CDR3 is CASSQELRQGGHTEAFF. Here the CDR3 DNA reads TGTGCCAGCAGCCAAGAATTGCGTCAGGGAGGGCACACTGAAGCTTTCTTT.

J is TRBJ2-2 and V is TRBV24-1; D remains unclear. Trimming removed 5 bases from V and 4 bases from J, with 10 bases in between. The CDR3 length is 14 residues. CDR1 and CDR2 (germline): KGHDR, SFDVKD. The CDR3: CATSGPGGTGELFF. The CDR3 DNA follows: TGTGCCACCAGTGGGCCGGGTGGCACCGGGGAGCTGTTTTTT.

This chain joins TRBV24-1 and TRBJ2-1; 7 positions agree with TRBD1. The CDR3 has 17 amino acids. Germline trimming cut 2 bases from V and 3 bases from J; bases unmatched to any gene: 9. The germline gives CDR1 KGHDR, CDR2 SFDVKD. As DNA, the CDR3 is TGTGCCACCAGTGATTGGGTTCCGGGACAGTACTACAATGAGCAGTTCTTC. Translated, it gives CATSDWVPGQYYNEQFF.